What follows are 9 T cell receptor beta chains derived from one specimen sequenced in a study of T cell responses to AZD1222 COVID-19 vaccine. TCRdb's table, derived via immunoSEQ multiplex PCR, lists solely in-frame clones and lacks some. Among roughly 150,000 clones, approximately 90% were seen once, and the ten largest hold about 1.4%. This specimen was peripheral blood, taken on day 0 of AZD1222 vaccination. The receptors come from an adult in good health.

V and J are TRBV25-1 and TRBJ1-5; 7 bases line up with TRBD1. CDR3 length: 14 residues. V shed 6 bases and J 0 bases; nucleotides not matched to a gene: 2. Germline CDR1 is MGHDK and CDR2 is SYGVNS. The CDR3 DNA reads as TGTGCCAGCAGAGGGGACAGTAGCAATCAGCCCCAGCATTTT. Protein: CASRGDSSNQPQHF.

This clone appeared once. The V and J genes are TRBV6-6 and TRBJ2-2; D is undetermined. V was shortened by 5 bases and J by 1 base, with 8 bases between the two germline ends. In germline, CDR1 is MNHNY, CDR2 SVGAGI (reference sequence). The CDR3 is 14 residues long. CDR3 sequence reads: CASSPSLNTGELFF. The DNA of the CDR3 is TGTGCCAGCAGTCCCAGTCTGAACACCGGGGAGCTGTTTTTT.

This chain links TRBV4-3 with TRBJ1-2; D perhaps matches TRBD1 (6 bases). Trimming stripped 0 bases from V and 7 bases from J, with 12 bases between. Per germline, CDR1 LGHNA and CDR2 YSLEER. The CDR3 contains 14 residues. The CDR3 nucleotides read TGCGCCAGCAGCCAAGATTCAGGGGAGGGTGGCTACACCTTC. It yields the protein CASSQDSGEGGYTF.

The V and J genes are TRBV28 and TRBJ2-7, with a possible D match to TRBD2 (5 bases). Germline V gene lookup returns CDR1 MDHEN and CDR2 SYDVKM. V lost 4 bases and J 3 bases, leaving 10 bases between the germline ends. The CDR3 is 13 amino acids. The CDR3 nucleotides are TGTGCCAGCAGTTATTTAGGACTCTACGAGCAGTACTTC. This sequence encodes CASSYLGLYEQYF.

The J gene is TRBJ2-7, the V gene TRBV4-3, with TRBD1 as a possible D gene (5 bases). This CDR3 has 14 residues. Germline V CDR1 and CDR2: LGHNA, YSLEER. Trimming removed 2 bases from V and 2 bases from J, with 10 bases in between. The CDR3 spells CASSQLDKTYEQYF. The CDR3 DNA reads TGCGCCAGCAGCCAATTGGACAAAACCTACGAGCAGTACTTC.

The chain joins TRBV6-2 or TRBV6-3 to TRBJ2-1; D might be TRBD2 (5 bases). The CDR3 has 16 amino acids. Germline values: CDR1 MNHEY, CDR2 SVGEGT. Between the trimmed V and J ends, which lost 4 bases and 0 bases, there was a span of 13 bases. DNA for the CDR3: TGTGCCAGCAGTTCTGCCGGGGTCAGCTCCTACAATGAGCAGTTCTTC. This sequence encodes CASSSAGVSSYNEQFF.

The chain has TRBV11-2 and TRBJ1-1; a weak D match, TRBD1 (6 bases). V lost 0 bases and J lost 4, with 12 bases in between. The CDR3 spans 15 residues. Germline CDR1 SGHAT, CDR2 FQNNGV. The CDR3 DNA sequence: TGTGCCAGCAGCTTAGATGGGGGCGTCGGCACTGAAGCTTTCTTT. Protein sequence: CASSLDGGVGTEAFF. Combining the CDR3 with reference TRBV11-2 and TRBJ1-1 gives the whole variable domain EAGVAQSPRYKIIEKRQSVAFWCNPISGHATLYWYQQILGQGPKLLIQFQNNGVVDDSQLPKDRFSAERLKGVDSTLKIQPAKLEDSAVYLCASSLDGGVGTEAFFGQGTRLTVV.

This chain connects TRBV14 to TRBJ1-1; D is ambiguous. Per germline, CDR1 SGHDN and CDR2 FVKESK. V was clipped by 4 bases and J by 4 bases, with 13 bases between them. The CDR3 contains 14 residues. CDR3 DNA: TGTGCCAGCAGCCCCTGGGCCAGTATCACTGAAGCTTTCTTT. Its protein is CASSPWASITEAFF.

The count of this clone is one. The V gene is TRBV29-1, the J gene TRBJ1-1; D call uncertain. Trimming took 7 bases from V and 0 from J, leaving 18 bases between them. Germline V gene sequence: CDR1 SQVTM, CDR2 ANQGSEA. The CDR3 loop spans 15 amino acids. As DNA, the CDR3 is TGCAGCGCCCCCGCGGAGGGTTCAATGAACACTGAAGCTTTCTTT. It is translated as CSAPAEGSMNTEAFF. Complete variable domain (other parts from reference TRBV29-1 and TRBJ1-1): SAVISQKPSRDICQRGTSLTIQCQVDSQVTMMFWYRQQPGQSLTLIATANQGSEATYESGFVIDKFPISRPNLTFSTLTVSNMSPEDSSIYLCSAPAEGSMNTEAFFGQGTRLTVV.